The TCR beta chain under discussion was sequenced for a study of OX40 agonist ivuxolimab in advanced cancers. Study-wide context: Each dose-escalation patient presented with hepatocellular carcinoma, melanoma, renal cell or head and neck cancer.

Findings and limits, study-wide: In the 0.1 to 3.0 mg/kg range, CD4+ and CD8+ blood T cells had expanded clonally by week 6.

Measured with immunoSEQ multiplex PCR; TCRdb has only the in-frame clones, and not every one. Of approximately 39,000 clones listed, roughly 84% were seen once; the top ten hold approximately 12%. The table lists this clone with a few counts. Its antigen is still unknown. V lost 6 bases and J lost 0; bases outside the gene matches: 6. The germline gives CDR1 SQVTM, CDR2 ANQGSEA. The CDR3 loop spans 14 amino acids. Anyone with autoimmune disease history or systemic immunosuppression was excluded. Blood draws occurred at baseline, cycle 4 day 1, and cycle 7 day 1. The sequencing used CD4+ or CD8+ T cells sorted from blood, collected in a trial of the OX40 agonist ivuxolimab. This TCR was recovered from an adult with an advanced solid tumor such as melanoma, head and neck, liver or kidney cancer. This chain uses TRBV29-1 with TRBJ2-7; the match to TRBD2 covers 9 bases. CDR3 loop: CSVRAGGYSYEQYF. The DNA for the CDR3 is TGCAGCGTGCGGGCGGGAGGGTACTCCTACGAGCAGTACTTC.